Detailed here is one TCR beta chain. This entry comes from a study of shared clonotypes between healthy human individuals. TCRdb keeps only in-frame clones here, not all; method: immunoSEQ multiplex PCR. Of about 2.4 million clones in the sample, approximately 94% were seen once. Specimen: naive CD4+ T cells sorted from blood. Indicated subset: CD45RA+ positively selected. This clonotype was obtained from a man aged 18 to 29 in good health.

DNA of the CDR3: TGTGCCAGCAGCCCCGACCCGACCAAAAACATTCAGTACTTC. Amino acids: CASSPDPTKNIQYF. This rearrangement joins TRBV5-8 to TRBJ2-4; D not certain. This CDR3 is built from 14 residues. Per the germline V gene, CDR1 is SGHTS and CDR2 is YDEGEE. Trimming stripped 4 bases from V and 2 bases from J, with 10 bases between.